A single sample gave rise to the 3 T cell receptor beta chains below, sequenced in a study of breast tumors, draining lymph nodes, adjacent tissues. Breast cancer patients provided tissue from their axillary draining lymph nodes. Via MiXCR, TCRdb re-called the multiplex PCR reads, giving one row per CDR3 protein. The sample consists of 130,000 or so distinct CDR3 sequences, approximately 20% of them appearing once. The sample was axillary lymph node tissue. The source is a female donor with breast cancer. Some clones in this sample may be carry-over from other donors' samples.

With regard to this clonotype: A read error may explain this, as a much larger clone is one base away. V gene TRBV30 combines with J gene TRBJ2-7; possibly TRBD1 or TRBD2 for D (6 bases each). Germline V gives CDR1 GTSNPN, CDR2 SVGIG (reference sequence). The CDR3 has 15 residues. The CDR3 sequence is CAWSVGGTSSYELYF. The CDR3 DNA follows: TGTGCCTGGAGTGTTGGAGGGACAAGCTCCTACGAGCTGTACTTC.

This clonotype was recorded a few times. A much larger clonotype is one base distant, so this may be a read error. The chain combines TRBV7-8 with TRBJ2-7, with a possible D match to TRBD1 (5 bases). V shed 5 bases and J shed 3 bases, with 11 bases lying between them. Germline V gene sequence: CDR1 SGHVS, CDR2 FQNEAQ. The CDR3 has 13 residues. The CDR3 nucleotides are TGTGCCAGCAGCCAAGACAGAGGCTACGAGCAGTACTTC. Translating gives CASSQDRGYEQYF.

This clonotype was observed many times. The CDR3 region has the DNA TGTGCCAGCAGTTTCGGGGAAAGCGGGAGCTCCTACGAGCAGTACTTC. Encoded protein: CASSFGESGSSYEQYF. The V and J genes are TRBV11-1 and TRBJ2-7, with 8 nucleotides matching TRBD2. Germline-derived CDR1 and CDR2 are SGHAT and FQDESV (reference sequence). V shed 6 bases and J 0 bases; nucleotides not matched to a gene: 10. CDR3 length: 16 residues.